A selection of T cell receptor beta chains follows, all from one sample in a study of OX40 agonist ivuxolimab in advanced cancers. Clones were sequenced by immunoSEQ multiplex PCR, and TCRdb holds only the in-frame ones, with some missing. The sample has 76,000 or so clones; 70% to 90% are singletons. The input for sequencing was CD4+ or CD8+ T cells sorted from blood, taken in a trial of the OX40 agonist ivuxolimab. These TCRs come from an adult with an advanced solid tumor such as melanoma, head and neck, liver or kidney cancer. Each CDR3 is given with its conserved first and last residue.

J gene: TRBJ2-7
V gene: TRBV7-3
CDR3 protein: CASSSWISGGPSYEQYF

J gene: TRBJ2-2
V gene: TRBV4-1
CDR3 protein: CASSHPTVRDGELFF

J gene: TRBJ2-7
V gene: TRBV28
CDR3 protein: CASMSGGGSYEQYF

J gene: TRBJ1-2
V gene: TRBV14
CDR3 protein: CASAGTGDRGYTF

J gene: TRBJ2-1
V gene: TRBV25-1
CDR3 protein: CASSEGSSSYNEQFF

J gene: TRBJ2-5
V gene: TRBV19
CDR3 protein: CASSIVGGETQYF

J gene: TRBJ2-3
V gene: TRBV5-6
CDR3 protein: CASSTLTDTQYF

J gene: TRBJ2-7
V gene: TRBV11-3
CDR3 protein: CASSLDGTSEQYF

J gene: TRBJ2-1
V gene: TRBV19
CDR3 protein: CASSIASGLYNEQFF

J gene: TRBJ1-4
V gene: TRBV7-9
CDR3 protein: CASSRPELRATNEKLFF

J gene: TRBJ2-7
V gene: TRBV7-2
CDR3 protein: CASSLDGPYEQYF

J gene: TRBJ1-2
V gene: TRBV5-6
CDR3 protein: CASSSDTLPPYGYTF

J gene: TRBJ1-2
V gene: TRBV11-2
CDR3 protein: CASSTGRINYGYTF

J gene: TRBJ1-2
V gene: TRBV5-4
CDR3 protein: CASSHRDRDGYGYTF

J gene: TRBJ2-3
V gene: TRBV10-3
CDR3 protein: CASVSEGTDTQYF

J gene: TRBJ2-1
V gene: TRBV11-3
CDR3 protein: CASSPLGRGDGNEQFF